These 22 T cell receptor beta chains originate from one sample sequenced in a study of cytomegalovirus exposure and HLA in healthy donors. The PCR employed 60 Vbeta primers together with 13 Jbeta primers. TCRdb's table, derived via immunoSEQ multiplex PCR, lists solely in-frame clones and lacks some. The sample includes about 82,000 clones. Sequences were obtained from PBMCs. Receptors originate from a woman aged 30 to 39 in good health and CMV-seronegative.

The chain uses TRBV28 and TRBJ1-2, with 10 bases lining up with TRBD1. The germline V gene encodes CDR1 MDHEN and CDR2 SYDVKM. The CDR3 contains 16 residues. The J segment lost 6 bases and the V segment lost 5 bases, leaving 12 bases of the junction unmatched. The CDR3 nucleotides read TGTGCCAGCAGTATCCACTCTTCCGGGACAGGGGATGGCTACACCTTC. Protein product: CASSIHSSGTGDGYTF.

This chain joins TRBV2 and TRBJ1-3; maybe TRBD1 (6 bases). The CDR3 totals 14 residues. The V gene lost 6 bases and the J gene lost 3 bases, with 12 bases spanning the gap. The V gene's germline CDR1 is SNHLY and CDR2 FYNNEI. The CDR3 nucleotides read TGTGCCAGCAGGGAACAGGGCGGTGGAAACACCATATATTTT. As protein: CASREQGGGNTIYF.

In DNA, the CDR3 is TGTGCCAGCAGTTTGCGCGGTAACACTGAAGCTTTCTTT. Translated, it gives CASSLRGNTEAFF. This chain connects TRBV6-6 to TRBJ1-1; no clear D gene. This CDR3 spans 13 amino acids. Germline V CDR1 and CDR2: MNHNY, SVGAGI (reference sequence). V dropped 4 bases and J dropped 2 bases, with 8 bases sitting between them.

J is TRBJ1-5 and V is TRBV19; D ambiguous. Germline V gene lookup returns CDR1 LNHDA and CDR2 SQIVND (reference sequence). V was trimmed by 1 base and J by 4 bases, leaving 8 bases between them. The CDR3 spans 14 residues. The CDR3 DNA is TGTGCCAGTAGTATAGCGGCGGGGAATCAGCCCCAGCATTTT. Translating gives CASSIAAGNQPQHF.

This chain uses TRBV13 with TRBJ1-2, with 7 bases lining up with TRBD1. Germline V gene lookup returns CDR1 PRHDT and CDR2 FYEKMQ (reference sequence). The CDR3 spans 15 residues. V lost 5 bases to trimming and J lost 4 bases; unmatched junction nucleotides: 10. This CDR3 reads CASSPGEGAVYGYTF. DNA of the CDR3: TGTGCCAGCAGCCCCGGAGAGGGGGCTGTCTATGGCTACACCTTC.

The CDR3 spells CASSPTSGSYNEQFF. The CDR3 DNA is TGCGCCAGCAGCCCGACTAGCGGGAGCTACAATGAGCAGTTCTTC. The rearrangement joins TRBV5-1 to TRBJ2-1; 12 bases match TRBD2. CDR3 length: 15 amino acids. Germline V gene sequence: CDR1 SGHRS, CDR2 YFSETQ. V trimming: 4 bases; J trimming: 3 bases; junction bases outside the gene matches: 2.

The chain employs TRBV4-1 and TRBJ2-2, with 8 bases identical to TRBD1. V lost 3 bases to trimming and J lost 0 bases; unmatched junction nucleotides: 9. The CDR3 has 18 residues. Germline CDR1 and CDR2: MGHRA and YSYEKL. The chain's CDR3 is CASSHAGGSFSNTGELFF. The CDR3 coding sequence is TGCGCCAGCAGCCATGCAGGGGGCTCTTTTTCGAACACCGGGGAGCTGTTTTTT.

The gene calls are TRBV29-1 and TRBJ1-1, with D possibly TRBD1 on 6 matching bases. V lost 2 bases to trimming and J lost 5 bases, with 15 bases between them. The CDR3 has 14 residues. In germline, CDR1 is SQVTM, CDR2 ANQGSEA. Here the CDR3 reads CSVETAGEGTEAFF. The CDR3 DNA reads TGCAGCGTTGAAACGGCAGGGGAAGGGACTGAAGCTTTCTTT.

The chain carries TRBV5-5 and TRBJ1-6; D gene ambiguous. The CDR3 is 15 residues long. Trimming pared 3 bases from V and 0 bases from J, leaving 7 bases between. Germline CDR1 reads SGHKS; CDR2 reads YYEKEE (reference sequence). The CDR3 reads CASSSYSSYNSPLHF. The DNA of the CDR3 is TGTGCCAGCAGCTCCTACAGCTCCTATAATTCACCCCTCCACTTT.

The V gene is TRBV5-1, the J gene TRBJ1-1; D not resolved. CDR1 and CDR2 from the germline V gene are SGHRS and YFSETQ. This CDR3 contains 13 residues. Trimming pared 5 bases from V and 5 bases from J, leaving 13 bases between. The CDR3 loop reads CASRTRTGTEAFF. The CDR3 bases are TGCGCCAGCAGGACGCGGACTGGAACTGAAGCTTTCTTT. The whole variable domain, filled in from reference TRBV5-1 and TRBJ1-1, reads KAGVTQTPRYLIKTRGQQVTLSCSPISGHRSVSWYQQTPGQGLQFLFEYFSETQRNKGNFPGRFSGRQFSNSRSEMNVSTLELGDSALYLCASRTRTGTEAFFGQGTRLTVV.

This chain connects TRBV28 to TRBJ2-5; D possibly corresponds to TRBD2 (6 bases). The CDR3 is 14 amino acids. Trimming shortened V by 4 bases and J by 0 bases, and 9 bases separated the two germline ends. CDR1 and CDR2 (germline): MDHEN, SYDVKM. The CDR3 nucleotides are TGTGCCAGCAGTTCCCGGGAGTACCAAGAGACCCAGTACTTC. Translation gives CASSSREYQETQYF. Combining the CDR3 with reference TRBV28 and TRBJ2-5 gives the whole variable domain DVKVTQSSRYLVKRTGEKVFLECVQDMDHENMFWYRQDPGLGLRLIYFSYDVKMKEKGDIPEGYSVSREKKERFSLILESASTNQTSMYLCASSSREYQETQYFGPGTRLLVL.

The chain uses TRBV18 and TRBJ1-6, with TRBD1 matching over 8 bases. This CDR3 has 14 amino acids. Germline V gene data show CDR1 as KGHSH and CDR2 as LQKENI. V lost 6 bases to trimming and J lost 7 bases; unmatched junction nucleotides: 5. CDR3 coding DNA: TGTGCCAGCTCGTCAGACAGGGGCAATTCACCCCTCCACTTT. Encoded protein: CASSSDRGNSPLHF.

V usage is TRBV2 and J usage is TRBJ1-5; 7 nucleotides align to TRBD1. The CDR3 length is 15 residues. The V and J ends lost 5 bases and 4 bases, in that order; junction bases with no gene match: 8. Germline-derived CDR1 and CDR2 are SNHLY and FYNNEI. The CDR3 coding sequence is TGTGCCAGCAGTAGACAGGGCCTATCGAATCAGCCCCAGCATTTT. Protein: CASSRQGLSNQPQHF.

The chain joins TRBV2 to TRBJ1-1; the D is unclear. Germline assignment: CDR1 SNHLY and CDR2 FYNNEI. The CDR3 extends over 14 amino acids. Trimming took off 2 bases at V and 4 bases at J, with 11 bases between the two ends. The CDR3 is CASSERVSITEAFF. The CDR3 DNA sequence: TGTGCCAGCAGTGAACGGGTTTCGATCACTGAAGCTTTCTTT. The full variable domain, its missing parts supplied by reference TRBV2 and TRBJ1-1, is EPEVTQTPSHQVTQMGQEVILRCVPISNHLYFYWYRQILGQKVEFLVSFYNNEISEKSEIFDDQFSVERPDGSNFTLKIRSTKLEDSAMYFCASSERVSITEAFFGQGTRLTVV.

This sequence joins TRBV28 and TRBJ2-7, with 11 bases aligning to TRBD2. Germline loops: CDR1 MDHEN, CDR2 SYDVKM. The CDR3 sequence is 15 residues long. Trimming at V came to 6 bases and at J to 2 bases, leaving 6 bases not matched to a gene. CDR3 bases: TGTGCCAGCAGCGCAGGGGGACTAGCGGCCTACGAGCAGTACTTC. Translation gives CASSAGGLAAYEQYF.

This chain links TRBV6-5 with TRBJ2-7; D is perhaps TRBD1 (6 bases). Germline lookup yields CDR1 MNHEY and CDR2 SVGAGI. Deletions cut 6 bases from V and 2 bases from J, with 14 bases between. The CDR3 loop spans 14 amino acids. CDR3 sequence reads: CASRTGLSAYEQYF. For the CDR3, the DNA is TGTGCCAGCAGAACAGGGCTGAGCGCCTACGAGCAGTACTTC.

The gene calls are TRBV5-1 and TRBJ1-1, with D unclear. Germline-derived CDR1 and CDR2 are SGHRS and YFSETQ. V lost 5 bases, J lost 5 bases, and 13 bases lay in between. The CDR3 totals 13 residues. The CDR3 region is CASRPGTETEAFF. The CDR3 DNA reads TGCGCCAGCAGGCCCGGCACAGAGACTGAAGCTTTCTTT.

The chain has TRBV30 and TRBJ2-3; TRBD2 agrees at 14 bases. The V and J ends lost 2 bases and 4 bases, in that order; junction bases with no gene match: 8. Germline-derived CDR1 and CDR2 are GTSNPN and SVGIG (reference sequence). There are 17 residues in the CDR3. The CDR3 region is CAWSFGTSGRVSDTQYF. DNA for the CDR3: TGTGCCTGGAGTTTTGGGACTAGCGGGAGAGTCTCAGATACGCAGTATTTT.

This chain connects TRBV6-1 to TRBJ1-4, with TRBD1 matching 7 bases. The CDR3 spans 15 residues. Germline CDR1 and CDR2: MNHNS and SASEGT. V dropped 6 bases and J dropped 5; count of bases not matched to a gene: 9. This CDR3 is CASREQGIENEKLFF. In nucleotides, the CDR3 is TGTGCCAGCAGAGAACAGGGGATAGAAAATGAAAAACTGTTTTTT.

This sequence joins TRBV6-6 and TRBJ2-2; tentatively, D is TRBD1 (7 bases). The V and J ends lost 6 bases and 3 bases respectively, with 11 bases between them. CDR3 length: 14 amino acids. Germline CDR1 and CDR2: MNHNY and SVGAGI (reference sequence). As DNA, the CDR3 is TGTGCCAGCAGGAGCAGGGGGGACACCGGGGAGCTGTTTTTT. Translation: CASRSRGDTGELFF.

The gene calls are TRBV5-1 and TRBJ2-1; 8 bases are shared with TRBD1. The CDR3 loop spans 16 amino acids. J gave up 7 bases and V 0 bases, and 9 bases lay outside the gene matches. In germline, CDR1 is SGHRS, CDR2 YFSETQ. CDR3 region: CASSLGPGGLGNEQFF. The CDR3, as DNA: TGCGCCAGCAGCTTGGGGCCAGGGGGCTTGGGGAATGAGCAGTTCTTC.

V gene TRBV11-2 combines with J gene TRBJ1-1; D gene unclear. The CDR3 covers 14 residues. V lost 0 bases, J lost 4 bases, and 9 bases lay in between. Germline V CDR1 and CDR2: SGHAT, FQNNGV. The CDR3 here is CASSLDRSGTEAFF. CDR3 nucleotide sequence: TGTGCCAGCAGCTTAGATCGGAGTGGCACTGAAGCTTTCTTT.